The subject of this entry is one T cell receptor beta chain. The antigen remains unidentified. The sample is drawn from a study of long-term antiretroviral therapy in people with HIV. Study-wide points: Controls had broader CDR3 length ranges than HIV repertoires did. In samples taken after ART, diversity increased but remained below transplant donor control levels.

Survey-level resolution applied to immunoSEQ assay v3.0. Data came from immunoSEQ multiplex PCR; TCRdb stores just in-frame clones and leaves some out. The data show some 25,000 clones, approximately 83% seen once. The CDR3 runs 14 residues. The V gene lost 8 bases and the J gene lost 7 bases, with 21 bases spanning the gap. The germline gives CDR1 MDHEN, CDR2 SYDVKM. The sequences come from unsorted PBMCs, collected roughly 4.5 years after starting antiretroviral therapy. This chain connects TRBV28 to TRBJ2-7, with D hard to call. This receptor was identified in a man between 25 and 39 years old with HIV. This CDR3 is CASGKIVLLGEQYF. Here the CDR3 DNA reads TGTGCCAGCGGGAAAATAGTTCTCCTAGGGGAGCAGTACTTC.